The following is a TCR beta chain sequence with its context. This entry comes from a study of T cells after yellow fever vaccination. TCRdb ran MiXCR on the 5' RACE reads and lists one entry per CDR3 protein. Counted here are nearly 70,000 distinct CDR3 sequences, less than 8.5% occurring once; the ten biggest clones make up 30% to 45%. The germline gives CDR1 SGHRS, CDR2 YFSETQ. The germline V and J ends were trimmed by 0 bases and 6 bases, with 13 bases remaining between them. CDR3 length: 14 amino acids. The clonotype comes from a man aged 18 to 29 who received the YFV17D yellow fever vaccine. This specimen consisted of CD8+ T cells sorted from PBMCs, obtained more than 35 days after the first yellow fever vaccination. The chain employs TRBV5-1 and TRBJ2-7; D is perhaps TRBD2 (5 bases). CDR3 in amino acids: CASSLAEGGGEQYF. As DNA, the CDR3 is TGCGCCAGCAGCTTGGCCGAGGGTGGTGGCGAGCAGTACTTC.